This T cell receptor (beta chain) was retrieved from a study of T-cell memory formation after mild COVID-19. This clonotype was counted at least ten times. Its antigen is still unknown. Study-level results: Clones contracting across day 15 to 85 had a balanced CD4/CD8 profile; later expanding clones leaned CD4+.

The CDR3 has 16 amino acids. V was trimmed by 1 base and J by 6 bases, leaving 15 bases between them. CDR1 is SGHTA, CDR2 FQGTGA, per germline. The 5'RACE method, run with constant-segment primers, produced TCR alpha and TCR beta cDNA libraries (carrying sample barcodes and UMIs). TCRdb fed the 5' RACE reads into MiXCR, producing one record per CDR3 protein. Seen here are about 390,000 distinct CDR3 sequences, about 15% observed once, and the top ten hold around a fifth. The V and J genes are TRBV7-3 and TRBJ1-4; D is possibly TRBD1 (5 bases). The sequence was collected from a man between 18 and 35 years old who had mild COVID-19 (a few samples of this study predate the infection). Cell type and time point are not known. Sequenced input: PBMCs or a T cell subset sorted from them (not recorded which). CDR3 residues: CASSLRGDLAHEKLFF. CDR3 nucleotide sequence: TGTGCCAGCAGCTTAAGGGGGGATCTCGCTCATGAAAAACTGTTTTTT.